This section outlines one T cell receptor beta chain sequence together with its context. This CDR3 contains 14 residues. This sample is part of a study of blood T cell repertoires in COVID-19. About the study: COVID-19 samples from acute and convalescent phases originated in the United States, Italy and Spain. In each case, the material was cDNA or gDNA derived from T cells, B-cell-depleted T cells, or PBMCs.

Assay used: immunoSEQ multiplex PCR; TCRdb lists only in-frame clones, some missing. The sample has 140,000 or so clones, 88% seen once; the top ten hold roughly 2.5%. Enrolled during active infection, Seattle patients were then followed longitudinally. Sequencing input: peripheral blood. The rearrangement uses TRBV1 and TRBJ2-1; the D call in the table, TRBD1, was not verified against the DNA. TRBV1 is an annotated pseudogene. The receptor's source is a human donor with COVID-19, enrolled during active disease. The donor label of this sample is uncertain. The CDR3 DNA reads as TGCACCAGCAGCCAGAGACAGGGTCCCAATGAGCAGTTCTTC. Translated: CTSSQRQGPNEQFF.